This T cell receptor beta chain was retrieved from a study of CD8+CD57+ T cells in acquired aplastic anemia. CDR1 is ENHRY, CDR2 SYGVKD, per germline. The V gene lost 10 bases and the J gene lost 5 bases, with 9 bases spanning the gap. The CDR3 has 11 residues. Genomic DNA templated the TCR beta VDJ and CDR3 profiling. TCRdb reprocessed the reads via MiXCR and lists one record per CDR3 protein. Of fewer than 200,000 distinct CDR3 sequences in the sample, roughly 48% are singletons; the top ten hold about 1.1%. The chain has TRBV10-3 and TRBJ2-1; D is uncertain. Sequencing used sorted CD4+, CD8+, or CD8+CD57+ T cells (not recorded which) from PBMCs. The clonotype was recovered from a human donor in good health. CDR3 nucleotide sequence: TGTGCCACTGGGATACACAATGAGCAGTTCTTC. Translated: CATGIHNEQFF.